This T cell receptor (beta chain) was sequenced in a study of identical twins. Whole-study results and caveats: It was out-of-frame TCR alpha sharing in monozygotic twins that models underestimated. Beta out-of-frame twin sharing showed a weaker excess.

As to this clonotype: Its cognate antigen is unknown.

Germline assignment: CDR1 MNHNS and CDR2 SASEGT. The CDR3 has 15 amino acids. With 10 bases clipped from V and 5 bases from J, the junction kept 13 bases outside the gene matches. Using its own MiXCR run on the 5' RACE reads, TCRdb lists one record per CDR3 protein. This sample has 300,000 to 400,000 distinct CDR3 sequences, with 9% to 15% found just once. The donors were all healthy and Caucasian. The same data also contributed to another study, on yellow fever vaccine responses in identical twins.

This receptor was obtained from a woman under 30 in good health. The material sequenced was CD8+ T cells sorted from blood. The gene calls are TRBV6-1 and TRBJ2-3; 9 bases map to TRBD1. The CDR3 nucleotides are TGTGCCACACTGATACAGGGGGCAATGGGAGATACGCAGTATTTT. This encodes CATLIQGAMGDTQYF.